The 9 T cell receptor beta chains reported below all come from one sample, sequenced in a study of Ad26.COV2.S vaccination and SARS-CoV-2 variants. Only in-frame clones appear in the TCRdb table, and some are missing; sequencing was by immunoSEQ multiplex PCR. The sample carries about 240,000 clones, approximately 88% recorded once. Sample treatment: around 19 received Ad26.COV2.S at low or high dose, single or two shots; about 5 received placebo; per-sample allocation not given. Repertoires come from day 63 after the first vaccine or placebo injection. Source: peripheral blood, taken in a trial of Ad26.COV2.S vaccine versus placebo. The receptors shown here come from a person aged 18-60 years who received the Ad26.COV2.S COVID-19 vaccine or a placebo.

This chain links TRBV4-3 with TRBJ2-5, with D tentatively TRBD1 (6 bases). Trimming pared 0 bases from V and 1 base from J, leaving 15 bases between. CDR1 and CDR2 from the germline V gene are LGHNA and YSLEER. The CDR3 sequence is 17 residues long. The DNA for the CDR3 is TGCGCCAGCAGCCAAGATCAGGCAGGGACAATCCAAGAGACCCAGTACTTC. This sequence encodes CASSQDQAGTIQETQYF.

Only one count was recorded for this clone. V and J are TRBV30 and TRBJ2-6; the D gene is possibly TRBD1 (5 bases). The ends were cut back, 4 bases at V and 2 bases at J, with 15 bases in the middle. The CDR3 extends over 16 amino acids. Germline loops: CDR1 GTSNPN, CDR2 SVGIG (reference sequence). The CDR3: CAWTLWGRAGANVLTF. In DNA form, the CDR3 reads TGTGCCTGGACTCTGTGGGGCAGGGCTGGGGCCAACGTCCTGACTTTC.

The genes are TRBV11-2 and TRBJ2-7, with TRBD1 identical over 9 bases. Germline lookup yields CDR1 SGHAT and CDR2 FQNNGV. This CDR3 is built from 14 residues. V was clipped by 5 bases and J by 2 bases; unmatched bases: 4. The CDR3 coding sequence is TGTGCCAGCAGCAGGGACAGGGTCGCCTACGAGCAGTACTTC. Translating gives CASSRDRVAYEQYF.

V gene TRBV2 combines with J gene TRBJ1-1; D possibly corresponds to TRBD1 (5 bases). The CDR3 covers 13 residues. The V end lost 8 bases, the J end lost 3 bases, and 13 bases lay between the germline ends. The germline V gene encodes CDR1 SNHLY and CDR2 FYNNEI. The CDR3 bases are TGTGCCAGCTCCACGGGACTTGACACTGAAGCTTTCTTT. As protein: CASSTGLDTEAFF.

The chain recombines TRBV14 with TRBJ2-7; D uncertain. With 0 bases removed from V and 4 bases from J, the gap between germline ends came to 10 bases. CDR1 SGHDN and CDR2 FVKESK come from the germline V gene. This CDR3 contains 14 residues. CDR3 region: CASSQDRGPYEQYF. DNA of the CDR3: TGTGCCAGCAGCCAAGACAGAGGTCCGTACGAGCAGTACTTC.

The chain joins TRBV6-6 to TRBJ1-2, with 8 bases identical to TRBD1. Germline loops: CDR1 MNHNY, CDR2 SVGAGI (reference sequence). CDR3 length: 14 residues. V shed 7 bases and J 2 bases; nucleotides not matched to a gene: 6. CDR3 region: CASNIYRGNYGYTF. The CDR3 DNA is TGTGCCAGCAATATTTACAGGGGGAACTATGGCTACACCTTC.

The rearrangement uses TRBV7-9 and TRBJ2-7; no reliable D call. Germline V gives CDR1 SEHNR, CDR2 FQNEAQ (reference sequence). Trimming removed 1 base from V and 2 bases from J, with 9 bases in between. The length of the CDR3 is 14 residues. The CDR3 bases are TGTGCCAGCAGCTTAGGGTCAGAGGCCTACGAGCAGTACTTC. Protein: CASSLGSEAYEQYF.

V and J are TRBV18 and TRBJ1-3; no clear D gene. Trimming left V 2 bases short and J 0 bases short, with 8 bases between. Per germline, CDR1 KGHSH and CDR2 LQKENI. The CDR3 covers 15 residues. Here the CDR3 reads CASSPGPPSGNTIYF. In nucleotides, the CDR3 is TGTGCCAGCTCACCAGGGCCCCCCTCTGGAAACACCATATATTTT.

The chain carries TRBV7-8 and TRBJ2-7; TRBD2 aligns across 14 bases. The CDR3 is 15 residues long. With V trimmed by 5 bases and J by 4 bases, 4 bases remained unmatched. The V gene's germline CDR1 is SGHVS and CDR2 FQNEAQ. The CDR3: CASSPGLAGGYEQYF. The CDR3 nucleotides read TGTGCCAGCAGCCCTGGACTAGCGGGGGGTTACGAGCAGTACTTC.